This TCR beta chain was sequenced in a study of response to subunit inactivated influenza vaccine. Trimming removed 7 bases from V and 6 bases from J; junction bases left unmatched: 6. The CDR3 covers 13 residues. TCRdb called the RT-PCR reads again in MiXCR, with one record for every CDR3 protein. The sample holds hundreds of thousands of distinct CDR3 sequences, 15% to 19% seen once. This sample comprised PBMCs from blood, obtained roughly 12 days after vaccination. This clonotype was obtained from a man aged 45-60 years who received an inactivated influenza vaccine. V and J are TRBV12-3 or TRBV12-4 and TRBJ2-1; TRBD2 agrees at 7 bases. This chain's CDR3 is CASIGGRSNEQFF. The CDR3 DNA follows: TGTGCCAGCATAGGCGGGAGAAGCAATGAGCAGTTCTTC.